This T cell receptor beta chain was obtained from a study of shared clonotypes between healthy human individuals. Study-wide results and caveats: How much donors shared clonotypes was expected to be affected by sequencing depth.

Germline V gene data show CDR1 as SQVTM and CDR2 as ANQGSEA. J was trimmed by 4 bases and V by 5 bases; bases with no gene match: 9. CDR3 length: 15 residues. Replicate PCRs from sorted subsets contained around 190 ng DNA, which is 29,000 or so T cell genomes. Assay: immunoSEQ multiplex PCR; the TCRdb copy retains only in-frame clones and omits some. The table shows about a million clones, with 70% to 80% occurring only once. Division of CD4+ cells produced a CD45RA+ naive subset and a CD45RA-negative memory subset. To note about this clone: Its antigen is unidentified.

The genes are TRBV29-1 and TRBJ2-3; 10 bases agree with TRBD2. This sequence was found in a young man in good health. Some clones in this sample may be carry-over from other donors' samples. The sequenced material came from memory CD4+ T cells from PBMCs. Subset specified: CD45RA-negative fraction. The CDR3 is CSVRAGGPWSDTQYF. CDR3 DNA: TGCAGCGTTCGAGCGGGAGGGCCGTGGTCAGATACGCAGTATTTT.